This T cell receptor beta chain was documented in a study of vaccination and CD4 T cells after COVID-19. Overall study context: Two-dose vaccination with either BNT162b2 or mRNA-1273 was given to participants. Investigators stimulated cells with overlapping spike peptides drawn from SARS-CoV-2, HCoV-NL63, HCoV-OC43 and HCoV-229E.

Treatment reported: approximately nine-day PBMC culture with coronavirus spike peptide pools or control peptides (ViraFEST assay). Sequenced with the Oncomine TCR Beta short-read assay was DNA taken from cultured CD4+ T cells. Each CDR3 protein is one row after TCRdb ran MiXCR on the PCR reads. The sample consists of 9,500 to 15,000 distinct CDR3 sequences, roughly three fifths of them appearing once. Trimming cost V 3 bases and J 10 bases, with 13 bases left between them. Germline lookup yields CDR1 MNHEY and CDR2 SMNVEV (reference sequence). CDR3 length: 14 amino acids. Concerning this clonotype itself: Its specificity is not known.

V is TRBV27 and J is TRBJ1-6; D possibly corresponds to TRBD1 (6 bases). The TCR originated in a human donor who had recovered from COVID-19. Source material: CD4+ T cells from blood, cultured in vitro. CDR3: CASSFPTGNSPLHF. CDR3 bases: TGTGCCAGCAGTTTCCCCACAGGGAACTCACCCCTCCACTTT.